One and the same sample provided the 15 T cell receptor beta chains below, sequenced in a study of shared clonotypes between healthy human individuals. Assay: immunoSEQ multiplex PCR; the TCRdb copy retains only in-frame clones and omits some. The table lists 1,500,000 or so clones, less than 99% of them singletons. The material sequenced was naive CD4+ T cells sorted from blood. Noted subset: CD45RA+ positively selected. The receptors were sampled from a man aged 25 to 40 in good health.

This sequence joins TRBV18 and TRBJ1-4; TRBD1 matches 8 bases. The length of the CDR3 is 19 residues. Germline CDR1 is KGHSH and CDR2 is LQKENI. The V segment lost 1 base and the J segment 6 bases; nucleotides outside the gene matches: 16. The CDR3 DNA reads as TGTGCCAGCTCACCACGCCCAGGGGGCATTCGGTCCCGGGATGAAAAACTGTTTTTT. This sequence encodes CASSPRPGGIRSRDEKLFF.

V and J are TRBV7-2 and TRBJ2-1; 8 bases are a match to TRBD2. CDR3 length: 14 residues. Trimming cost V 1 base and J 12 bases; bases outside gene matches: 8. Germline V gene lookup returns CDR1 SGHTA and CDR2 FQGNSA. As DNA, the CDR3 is TGTGCCAGCAGCTTAGAAACGGGAGGGGTAGGGCAGTTCTTC. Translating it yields CASSLETGGVGQFF. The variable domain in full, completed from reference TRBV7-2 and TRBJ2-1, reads GAGVSQSPSNKVTEKGKDVELRCDPISGHTALYWYRQSLGQGLEFLIYFQGNSAPDKSGLPSDRFSAERTGGSVSTLTIQRTQQEDSAVYLCASSLETGGVGQFFGPGTRLTVL.

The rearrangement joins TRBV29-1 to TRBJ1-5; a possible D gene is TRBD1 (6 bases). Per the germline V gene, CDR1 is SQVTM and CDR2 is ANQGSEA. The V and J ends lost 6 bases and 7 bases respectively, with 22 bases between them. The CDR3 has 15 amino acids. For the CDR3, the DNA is TGCAGCGTGGGGGTAATGGGGAACAGGGAACAGCCCCAGCATTTT. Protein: CSVGVMGNREQPQHF. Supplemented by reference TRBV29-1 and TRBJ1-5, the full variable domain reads SAVISQKPSRDICQRGTSLTIQCQVDSQVTMMFWYRQQPGQSLTLIATANQGSEATYESGFVIDKFPISRPNLTFSTLTVSNMSPEDSSIYLCSVGVMGNREQPQHFGDGTRLSIL.

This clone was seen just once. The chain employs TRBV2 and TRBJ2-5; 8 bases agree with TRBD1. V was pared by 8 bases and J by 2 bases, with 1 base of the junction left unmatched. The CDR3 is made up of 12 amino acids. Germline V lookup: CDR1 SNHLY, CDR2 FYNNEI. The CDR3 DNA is TGTGCCAGCCGGGACAGGCAAGAGACCCAGTACTTC. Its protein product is CASRDRQETQYF.

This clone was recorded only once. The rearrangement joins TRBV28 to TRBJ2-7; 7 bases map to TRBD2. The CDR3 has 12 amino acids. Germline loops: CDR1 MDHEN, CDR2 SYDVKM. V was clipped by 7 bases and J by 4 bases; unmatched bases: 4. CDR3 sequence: CASMAGVYEQYF. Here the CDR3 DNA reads TGTGCCAGCATGGCGGGAGTGTACGAGCAGTACTTC.

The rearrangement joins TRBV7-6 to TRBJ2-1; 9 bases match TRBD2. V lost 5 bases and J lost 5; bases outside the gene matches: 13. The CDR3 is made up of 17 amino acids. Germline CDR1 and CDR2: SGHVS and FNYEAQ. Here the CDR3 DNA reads TGTGCCAGCAGCACAAAAATCGTAGCGGGAGTTAACAATGAGCAGTTCTTC. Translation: CASSTKIVAGVNNEQFF. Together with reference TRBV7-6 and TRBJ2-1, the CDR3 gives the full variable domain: GAGVSQSPRYKVTKRGQDVALRCDPISGHVSLYWYRQALGQGPEFLTYFNYEAQQDKSGLPNDRFSAERPEGSISTLTIQRTEQRDSAMYRCASSTKIVAGVNNEQFFGPGTRLTVL.

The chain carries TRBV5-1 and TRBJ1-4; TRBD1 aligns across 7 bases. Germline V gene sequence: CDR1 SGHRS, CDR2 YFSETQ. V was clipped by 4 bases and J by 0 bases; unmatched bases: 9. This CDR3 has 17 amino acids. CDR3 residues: CASSAGTADATNEKLFF. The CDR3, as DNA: TGCGCCAGCAGCGCCGGGACAGCGGATGCAACTAATGAAAAACTGTTTTTT.

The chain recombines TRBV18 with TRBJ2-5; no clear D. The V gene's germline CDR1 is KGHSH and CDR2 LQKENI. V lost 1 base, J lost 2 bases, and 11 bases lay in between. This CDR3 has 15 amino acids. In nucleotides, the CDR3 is TGTGCCAGCTCACCACTCCCGCCCACTCAAGAGACCCAGTACTTC. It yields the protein CASSPLPPTQETQYF. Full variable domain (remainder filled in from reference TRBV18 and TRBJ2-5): NAGVMQNPRHLVRRRGQEARLRCSPMKGHSHVYWYRQLPEEGLKFMVYLQKENIIDESGMPKERFSAEFPKEGPSILRIQQVVRGDSAAYFCASSPLPPTQETQYFGPGTRLLVL.

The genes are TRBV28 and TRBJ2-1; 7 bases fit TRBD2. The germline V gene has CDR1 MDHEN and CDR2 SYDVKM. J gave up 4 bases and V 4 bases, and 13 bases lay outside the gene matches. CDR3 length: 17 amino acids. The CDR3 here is CASSSLDLASGYNEQFF. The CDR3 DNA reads TGTGCCAGCAGTTCATTGGACTTGGCTAGCGGATACAATGAGCAGTTCTTC.

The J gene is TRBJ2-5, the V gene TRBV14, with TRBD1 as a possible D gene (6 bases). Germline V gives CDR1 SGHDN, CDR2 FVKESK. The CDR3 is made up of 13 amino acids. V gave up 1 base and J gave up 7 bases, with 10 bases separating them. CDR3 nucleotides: TGTGCCAGCAGCCAAGCACAGGGCGGGACCCAGTACTTC. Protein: CASSQAQGGTQYF.

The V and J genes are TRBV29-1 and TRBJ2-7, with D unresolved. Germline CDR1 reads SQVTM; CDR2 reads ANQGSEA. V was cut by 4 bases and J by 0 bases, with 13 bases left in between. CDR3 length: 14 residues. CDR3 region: CSVGRKSASYEQYF. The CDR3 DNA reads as TGCAGCGTTGGCAGGAAGTCCGCCTCCTACGAGCAGTACTTC.

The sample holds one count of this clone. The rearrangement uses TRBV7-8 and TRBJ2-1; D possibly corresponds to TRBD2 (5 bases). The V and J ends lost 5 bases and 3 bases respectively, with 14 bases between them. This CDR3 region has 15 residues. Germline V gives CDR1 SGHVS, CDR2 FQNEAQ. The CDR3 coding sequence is TGTGCCAGCAGCCAAACTGGCGGGCGCTACAATGAGCAGTTCTTC. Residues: CASSQTGGRYNEQFF.

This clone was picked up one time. The CDR3 region is CASKGTGAGELFF. The CDR3 DNA sequence: TGTGCCAGCAAAGGTACGGGGGCCGGGGAGCTGTTTTTT. The chain joins TRBV25-1 to TRBJ2-2; D perhaps matches TRBD2 (6 bases). Germline V gene lookup returns CDR1 MGHDK and CDR2 SYGVNS. The V end lost 7 bases, the J end lost 6 bases, and 12 bases lay between the germline ends. The CDR3 is 13 residues long.

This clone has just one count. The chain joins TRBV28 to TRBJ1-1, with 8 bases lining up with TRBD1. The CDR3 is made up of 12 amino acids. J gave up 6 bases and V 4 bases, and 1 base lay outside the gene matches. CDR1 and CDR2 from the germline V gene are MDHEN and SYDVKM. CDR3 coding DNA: TGTGCCAGCAGTTGGACAGGGTCTGAAGCTTTCTTT. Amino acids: CASSWTGSEAFF.

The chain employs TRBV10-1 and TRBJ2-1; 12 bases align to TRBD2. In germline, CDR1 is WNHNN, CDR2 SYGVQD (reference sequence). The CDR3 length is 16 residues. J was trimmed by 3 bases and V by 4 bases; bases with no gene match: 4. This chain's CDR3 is CASSVLTSGSYNEQFF. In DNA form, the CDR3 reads TGCGCCAGCAGTGTGCTGACTAGCGGGAGCTACAATGAGCAGTTCTTC.